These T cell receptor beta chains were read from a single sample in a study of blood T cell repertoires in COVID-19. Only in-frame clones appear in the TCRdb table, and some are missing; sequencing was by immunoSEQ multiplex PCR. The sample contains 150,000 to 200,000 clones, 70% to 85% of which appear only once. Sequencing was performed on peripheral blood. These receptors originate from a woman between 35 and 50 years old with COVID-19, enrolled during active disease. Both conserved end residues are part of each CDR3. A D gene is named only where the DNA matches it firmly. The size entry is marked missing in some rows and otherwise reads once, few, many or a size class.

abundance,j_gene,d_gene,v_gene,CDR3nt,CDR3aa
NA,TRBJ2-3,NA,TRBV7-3,TGTGCCAGCAGCTTAATCGGTGGGGGGTCAGATACGCAGTATTTT,CASSLIGGGSDTQYF
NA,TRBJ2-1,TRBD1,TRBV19,TGTGCCAGTAGTCCCGACAGGGGGACCTACAATGAGCAGTTCTTC,CASSPDRGTYNEQFF
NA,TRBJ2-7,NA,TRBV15,TGTGCCACCAGCGCGGGCCGCACCTACGAGCAGTACTTC,CATSAGRTYEQYF
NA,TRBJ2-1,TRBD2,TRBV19,TGTGCCAGTAAAGCTAGCGGGAGTTCGTACAATGAGCAGTTCTTC,CASKASGSSYNEQFF
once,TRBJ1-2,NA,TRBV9,TGTGCCAGCAGCCCTCAGGACGGGATAGGCTACACCTTC,CASSPQDGIGYTF
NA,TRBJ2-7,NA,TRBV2,TGTGCCAGCACCGGGTACTACGAGCAGTACTTC,CASTGYYEQYF
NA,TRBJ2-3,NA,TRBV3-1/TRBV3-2,TGTGCCAGCAGTCTACAGGGTATTACGCAGTATTTT,CASSLQGITQYF
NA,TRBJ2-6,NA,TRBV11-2,TGTGCCAGCAGCTCCGGGTTTGGGGCCAACGTCCTGACTTTC,CASSSGFGANVLTF
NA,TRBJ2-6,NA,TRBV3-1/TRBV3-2,TGTGCCAGCAGCCGTCGACTACCCCTACCTTCTGGGGCCAACGTCCTGACTTTC,CASSRRLPLPSGANVLTF
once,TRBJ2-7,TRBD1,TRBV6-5,TGTGCCAGCAGATTCGGGACAGGGGACTACGAGCAGTACTTC,CASRFGTGDYEQYF
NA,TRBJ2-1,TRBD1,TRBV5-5,TGTGCCAGCAGCTGGACAGGGGGAATCAATGAGCAGTTCTTC,CASSWTGGINEQFF
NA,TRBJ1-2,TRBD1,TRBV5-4,TGTGCCAGCAGCGGACAGGGGCACTATGGCTACACCTTC,CASSGQGHYGYTF
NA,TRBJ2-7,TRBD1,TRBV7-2,TGTGCCAGCAGCGACAGGGGATCGGGTCCGGGGAGCGAGCAGTACTTC,CASSDRGSGPGSEQYF
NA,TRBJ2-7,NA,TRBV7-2,TGTGCCAGCTCAACGGCGGCAGGGGACTACGAGCAGTACTTC,CASSTAAGDYEQYF